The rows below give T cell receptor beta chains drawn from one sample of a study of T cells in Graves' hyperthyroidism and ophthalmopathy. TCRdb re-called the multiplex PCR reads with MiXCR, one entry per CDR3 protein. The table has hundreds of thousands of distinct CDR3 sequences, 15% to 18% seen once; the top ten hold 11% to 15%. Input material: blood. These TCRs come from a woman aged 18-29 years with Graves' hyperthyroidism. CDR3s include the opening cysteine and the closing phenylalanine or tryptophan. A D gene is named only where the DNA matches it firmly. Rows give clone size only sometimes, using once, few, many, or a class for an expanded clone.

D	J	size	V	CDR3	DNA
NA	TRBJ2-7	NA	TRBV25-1	CASSETRDMDFYEQYF	TGTGCCAGCAGCGAGACCCGGGACATGGACTTCTACGAGCAGTACTTC
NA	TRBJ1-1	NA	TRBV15	CATSAGRMNTEAFF	TGTGCCACCAGCGCGGGACGGATGAACACTGAAGCTTTCTTT
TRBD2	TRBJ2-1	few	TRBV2	CASSGGVSGGAYNEQFF	TGTGCCAGCAGTGGGGGTGTAAGCGGGGGGGCCTACAATGAGCAGTTCTTC
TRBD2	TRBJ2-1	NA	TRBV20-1	CSARSHSASGRWNEQFF	TGCAGTGCTAGATCCCACTCCGCTAGCGGGAGGTGGAATGAGCAGTTCTTC
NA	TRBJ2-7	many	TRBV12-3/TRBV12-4	CASSSQDSHYEQYF	TGTGCCAGCAGTTCTCAGGACAGCCACTACGAGCAGTACTTC
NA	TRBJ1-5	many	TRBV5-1	CASSLAGFNQPQHF	TGCGCCAGCAGCTTGGCGGGGTTCAATCAGCCCCAGCATTTT
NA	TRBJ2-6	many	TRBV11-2	CASSLRLDSVTNSGANVLTF	TGTGCCAGCAGCTTAAGGTTGGACAGCGTTACTAACTCTGGGGCCAACGTCCTGACTTTC
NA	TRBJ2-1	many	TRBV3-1	CASSQDTVTYNEQFF	TGTGCCAGCAGCCAAGATACGGTTACCTACAATGAGCAGTTCTTC
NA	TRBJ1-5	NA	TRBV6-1	CASNHARNNQPQHF	TGTGCCAGCAACCACGCTAGAAACAATCAGCCCCAGCATTTT
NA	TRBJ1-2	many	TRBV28	CASSSTSTGGYGYTF	TGTGCCAGCAGTTCAACCTCCACAGGAGGGTATGGCTACACCTTC
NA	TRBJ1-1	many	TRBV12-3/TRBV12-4	CASRTGPHFTEAFF	TGTGCCAGCAGAACGGGACCGCATTTCACTGAAGCTTTCTTT
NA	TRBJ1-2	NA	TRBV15	CATSRDLGAYCGYTF	TGTGCCACCAGCAGAGATCTTGGAGCGTACTGTGGCTACACCTTC
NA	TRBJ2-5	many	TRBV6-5	CASSYSPTQSQETQYF	TGTGCCAGCAGTTACTCTCCAACCCAGTCCCAAGAGACCCAGTACTTC
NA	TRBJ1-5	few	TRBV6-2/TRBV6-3	CASSYSEGSQPQHF	TGTGCCAGCAGTTACTCGGAGGGTAGCCAGCCCCAGCATTTT
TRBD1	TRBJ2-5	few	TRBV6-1	CASRVTGVETQYF	TGTGCCAGCAGGGTCACAGGGGTAGAGACCCAGTACTTC
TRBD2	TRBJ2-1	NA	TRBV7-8	CASSLRSPGLAPTPNEQFF	TGTGCCAGCAGCTTACGCTCACCGGGACTAGCACCCACCCCGAATGAGCAGTTCTTC
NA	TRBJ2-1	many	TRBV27	CASRSQGYKQFF	TGTGCCAGCAGATCTCAGGGTTACAAGCAGTTCTTC
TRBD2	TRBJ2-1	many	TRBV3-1	CASSLRTTSLYNEQFF	TGTGCCAGCAGCTTAAGAACGACTAGCCTATACAATGAGCAGTTCTTC
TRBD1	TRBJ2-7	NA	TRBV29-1	CSVFRQGSSYEQYF	TGCAGCGTCTTTAGACAGGGGAGCTCCTACGAGCAGTACTTC
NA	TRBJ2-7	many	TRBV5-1	CASSATGPEQYF	TGCGCCAGCAGCGCCACAGGGCCCGAGCAGTACTTC
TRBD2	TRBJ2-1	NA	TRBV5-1	CASSLSGRLYNEQFF	TGCGCCAGCAGCCTCAGCGGGAGGTTGTACAATGAGCAGTTCTTC
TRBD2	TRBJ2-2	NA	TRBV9	CASSTRTSGNTGELFF	TGTGCCAGCAGCACGAGGACTAGCGGGAACACCGGGGAGCTGTTTTTT
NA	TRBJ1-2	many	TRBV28	CASSTQIYGYTF	TGTGCCAGCAGCACCCAGATCTATGGCTACACCTTC
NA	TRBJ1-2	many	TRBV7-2	CASSSGGGRGYGYTF	TGTGCCAGCAGCTCAGGCGGGGGCAGGGGCTATGGCTACACCTTC
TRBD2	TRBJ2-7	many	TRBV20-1	CSARDPGLDYEQYF	TGCAGTGCTAGAGACCCGGGACTAGATTACGAGCAGTACTTC
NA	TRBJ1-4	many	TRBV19	CASSIAGVDEKLFF	TGTGCCAGTAGTATAGCCGGGGTAGATGAAAAACTGTTTTTT
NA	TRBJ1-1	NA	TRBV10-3	CAISETVNTEAFF	TGTGCCATCAGTGAGACGGTGAACACTGAAGCTTTCTTT
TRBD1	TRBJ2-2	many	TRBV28	CACQIGGRYTGELFF	TGTGCCTGCCAAATAGGGGGCCGGTACACCGGGGAGCTGTTTTTT
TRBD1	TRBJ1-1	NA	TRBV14	CASSRRGWTGGMVNTEAFF	TGTGCCAGCAGCCGAAGGGGCTGGACAGGGGGAATGGTGAACACTGAAGCTTTCTTT
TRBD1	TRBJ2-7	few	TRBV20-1	CSARDRDSYYEQYF	TGCAGTGCTAGGGACCGGGACAGCTACTACGAGCAGTACTTC
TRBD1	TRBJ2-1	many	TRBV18	CASSAQGDNEQFF	TGTGCCAGCTCAGCACAGGGGGACAATGAGCAGTTCTTC
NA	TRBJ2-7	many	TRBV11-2	CASSPLGGGVYEQYF	TGTGCCAGCAGCCCCCTGGGCGGGGGCGTCTACGAGCAGTACTTC
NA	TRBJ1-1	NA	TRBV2	CASSAVGAVNTEAFF	TGTGCCAGCAGTGCGGTGGGGGCGGTGAACACTGAAGCTTTCTTT
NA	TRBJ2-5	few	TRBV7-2	CASSLGNEETQYF	TGTGCCAGCAGCTTAGGCAATGAAGAGACCCAGTACTTC
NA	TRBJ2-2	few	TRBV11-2	CASSLVGGLLYTGELFF	TGTGCCAGCAGCTTAGTAGGAGGGCTTCTTTACACCGGGGAGCTGTTTTTT
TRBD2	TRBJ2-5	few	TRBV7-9	CASSSRTSGRLETQYF	TGTGCCAGCAGCTCCAGGACTAGCGGGAGACTTGAGACCCAGTACTTC
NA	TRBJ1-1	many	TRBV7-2	CASSYDNTEAFF	TGTGCCAGCAGCTATGACAACACTGAAGCTTTCTTT
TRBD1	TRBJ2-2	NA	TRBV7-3	CASSSHRGDTGELFF	TGTGCCAGCAGCTCCCACAGGGGCGACACCGGGGAGCTGTTTTTT
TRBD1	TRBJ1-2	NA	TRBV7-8	CASSSRTTGGDYGYTF	TGTGCCAGCAGCTCTCGTACGACAGGGGGAGACTATGGCTACACCTTC
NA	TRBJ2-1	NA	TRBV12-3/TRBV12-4	CASSFSNNEQFF	TGTGCCAGCAGTTTCAGTAACAATGAGCAGTTCTTC
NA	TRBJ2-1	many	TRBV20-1	CSASGNYNEQFF	TGCAGTGCTAGCGGAAACTACAATGAGCAGTTCTTC
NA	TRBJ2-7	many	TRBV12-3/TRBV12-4	CASGGDNSYEQYF	TGTGCCAGTGGAGGGGACAACTCCTACGAGCAGTACTTC
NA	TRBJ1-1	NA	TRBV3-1	CASSQVRGTEAFF	TGTGCCAGCAGCCAAGTCAGGGGCACTGAAGCTTTCTTT
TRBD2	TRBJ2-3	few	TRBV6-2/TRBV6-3	CASTSGGSVDTQYF	TGTGCCAGCACGTCGGGGGGGTCGGTAGATACGCAGTATTTT
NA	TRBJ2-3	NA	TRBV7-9	CASSPSRGRVPGDTQYF	TGTGCCAGCAGCCCCTCGCGGGGCAGGGTTCCCGGAGATACGCAGTATTTT
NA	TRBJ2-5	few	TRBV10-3	CAISGTREMETQYF	TGTGCCATCAGTGGAACAAGGGAAATGGAGACCCAGTACTTC
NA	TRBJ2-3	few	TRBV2	CASSPGGKTGAADTQYF	TGTGCCAGCAGCCCCGGGGGCAAAACAGGGGCAGCAGATACGCAGTATTTT
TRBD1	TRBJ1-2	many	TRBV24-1	CATSEPGQVYGYTF	TGTGCCACCAGTGAACCCGGACAGGTCTATGGCTACACCTTC
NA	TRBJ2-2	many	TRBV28	CALRASANTGELFF	TGTGCCCTTCGGGCTAGCGCGAACACCGGGGAGCTGTTTTTT
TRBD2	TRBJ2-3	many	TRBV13	CASSLDGSGGPDTQYF	TGTGCCAGCAGCTTAGATGGTAGCGGGGGTCCAGATACGCAGTATTTT